This T cell receptor (beta chain) was profiled in a study of shared clonotypes between healthy human individuals. Deep-level assay runs were performed. The protocol was immunoSEQ multiplex PCR, while the TCRdb copy is restricted to in-frame clones and leaves out a portion. The sample includes nearly 1 million clones, around three quarters seen only once; the top ten take around 1.4%. Donors, healthy HIV-negative adults, lacked recent acute infections or vaccinations. The CDR3 runs 14 residues. V shed 2 bases, J shed 5 bases, and the junction held 4 bases outside the gene matches. Germline CDR1 reads SGHNT; CDR2 reads YYREEE (reference sequence). General study results and limits: Larger estimated richness was generally seen in naive subsets than in memory subsets. Clonotypes that were shared across a few donors made up about 5.1% of naive CD4 clonotypes.

As regards this clone: Antigen: not known.

This rearrangement joins TRBV5-4 to TRBJ2-3, with 8 positions matching TRBD2. The sample was memory CD4+ T cells sorted from blood. Subset indicated: CD45RA-negative fraction. This sequence originates from a man aged 18-30 years in good health. CDR3 protein: CASSFGGGIDTQYF. In nucleotides, the CDR3 is TGTGCCAGCAGCTTTGGCGGGGGGATAGATACGCAGTATTTT.